These 11 T cell receptor beta chains were all obtained from the same sample, sequenced in a study of blood T cells in healthy people across ages. Next came a second PCR, run for about 6 to 12 cycles, which used a sample-barcoded 5' primer along with a J-beta primer mix. TCRdb re-analysed the 5' RACE reads in MiXCR, keeping a single row per CDR3 protein. The table has hundreds of thousands of distinct CDR3 sequences, around 38% seen once. Sequencing used blood. The source is an elderly man in good health.

This clonotype was detected only a few times. The chain employs TRBV7-8 and TRBJ2-1; D remains ambiguous. V lost 2 bases and J lost 8, with 16 bases in between. Germline CDR1 reads SGHVS; CDR2 reads FQNEAQ. The CDR3 runs to 15 residues. CDR3 amino acids: CASSLNDLDWDEQFF. Here the CDR3 DNA reads TGTGCCAGCAGCTTAAACGACTTGGATTGGGATGAGCAGTTCTTC.

This chain uses TRBV27 with TRBJ1-4; 7 nucleotides match TRBD1. Germline V gene sequence: CDR1 MNHEY, CDR2 SMNVEV (reference sequence). The CDR3 extends over 17 amino acids. V shed 6 bases and J 0 bases; nucleotides not matched to a gene: 10. CDR3 loop: CASRLQGQGATNEKLFF. The CDR3 DNA follows: TGTGCCAGCAGATTACAGGGGCAGGGGGCAACTAATGAAAAACTGTTTTTT.

The chain carries TRBV14 and TRBJ2-3; D call uncertain. The CDR3 is 15 amino acids. CDR1 is SGHDN, CDR2 FVKESK, per germline. Trimming removed 1 base from V and 2 bases from J, with 10 bases in between. The CDR3 sequence is CASSQVVGFTDTQYF. CDR3 nucleotides: TGTGCCAGCAGCCAAGTTGTCGGTTTCACAGATACGCAGTATTTT. Filled out from reference TRBV14 and TRBJ2-3, the complete variable domain reads EAGVTQFPSHSVIEKGQTVTLRCDPISGHDNLYWYRRVMGKEIKFLLHFVKESKQDESGMPNNRFLAERTGGTYSTLKVQPAELEDSGVYFCASSQVVGFTDTQYFGPGTRLTVL.

In this sample, this clonotype turned up a few times. The CDR3 region has the DNA TGTGCCAGCAGTGCAACTAGCGGGAGGAGAGATACGCAGTATTTT. Amino acids: CASSATSGRRDTQYF. The chain is built from TRBV2 and TRBJ2-3, with TRBD2 matching 12 bases. J was trimmed by 5 bases and V by 4 bases; bases with no gene match: 4. CDR1 and CDR2 from the germline V gene are SNHLY and FYNNEI. The CDR3 totals 15 residues.

This clonotype was detected a few times. The chain has TRBV9 and TRBJ1-2; 7 bases map to TRBD1. Germline values: CDR1 SGDLS, CDR2 YYNGEE. Unmatched junction bases numbered 3, after V lost 1 base and J lost 6 bases. The CDR3 consists of 13 residues. CDR3 loop: CASSVTGVNGYTF. In DNA, the CDR3 is TGTGCCAGCAGCGTAACAGGGGTTAATGGCTACACCTTC.

This clonotype was seen repeatedly, ten times or more. The chain is built from TRBV28 and TRBJ1-6, with D possibly matching TRBD1 (5 bases). The length of the CDR3 is 14 residues. Germline values: CDR1 MDHEN, CDR2 SYDVKM. V gave up 7 bases and J gave up 7 bases, with 14 bases separating them. CDR3 DNA: TGTGCCAGCATCCCCTCCGGGGGGAATTCACCCCTCCACTTT. Its translation is CASIPSGGNSPLHF.

This chain links TRBV28 with TRBJ2-1; D might be TRBD2 (6 bases). Germline V gives CDR1 MDHEN, CDR2 SYDVKM. The V gene lost 0 bases and the J gene lost 4 bases, with 10 bases spanning the gap. The CDR3 extends over 15 amino acids. The CDR3 region is CASSLWGRIYNEQFF. The CDR3, as DNA: TGTGCCAGCAGTTTATGGGGGAGGATATACAATGAGCAGTTCTTC.

This clonotype was observed a handful of times. The chain uses TRBV14 and TRBJ2-3; 9 nucleotides align to TRBD1. This CDR3 has 15 residues. With V trimmed by 3 bases and J by 3 bases, 4 bases remained unmatched. From germline, CDR1 is SGHDN and CDR2 FVKESK. The CDR3 sequence is CASSHPGTGTDTQYF. CDR3 DNA: TGTGCCAGCAGCCATCCCGGGACAGGGACAGATACGCAGTATTTT.

This clonotype showed up just a few times. The chain couples TRBV3-1 to TRBJ1-6, with TRBD1 matching over 7 bases. CDR3 length: 15 residues. The V gene's germline CDR1 is LGHDT and CDR2 YNNKEL (reference sequence). Germline trimming cut 4 bases from V and 7 bases from J; bases unmatched to any gene: 7. The CDR3 region has the DNA TGTGCCAGCAGCCCCGTCGGCAGGGGGAATTCACCCCTCCACTTT. It yields the protein CASSPVGRGNSPLHF.

This clonotype was found a few times. V and J are TRBV28 and TRBJ1-4; D is possibly TRBD1 (6 bases). Germline values: CDR1 MDHEN, CDR2 SYDVKM. Trimming took 7 bases from V and 4 from J, leaving 19 bases between them. The CDR3 covers 16 residues. CDR3 in amino acids: CASTFLLTGNNEKLFF. In nucleotides, the CDR3 is TGTGCCAGCACCTTTTTGCTTACAGGGAATAATGAAAAACTGTTTTTT.

This clonotype was detected a few times. CDR3 protein: CASSYDRTRDGYTF. The CDR3 bases are TGTGCCAGCAGTTACGATAGGACAAGGGATGGCTACACCTTC. The rearrangement links TRBV6-6 to TRBJ1-2; a weak D match, TRBD1 (5 bases). CDR3 length: 14 residues. V was shortened by 2 bases and J by 6 bases, with 13 bases between the two germline ends. CDR1 and CDR2 from the germline V gene are MNHNY and SVGAGI (reference sequence).